This passage covers 24 T cell receptor beta chains from one sample sequenced in a study of blood T cell repertoires in COVID-19 (dated by TCRdb to 2018 to 2021). Libraries were built with the immunoSEQ multiplex PCR assay. Imported from immuneACCESS, the table was reduced by TCRdb to in-frame sequences with V and J called. These copies leave out some clones; in studies compared against another copy, an unresolved V gene accounts for under half, and the cause of the remainder is not known. This sample has over 400,000 clones in its table, and 75% to 90% of those were observed once. Around 7.9% of the sample is taken by the ten largest. Sequenced material: PBMCs or T cells enriched from blood (not recorded which). Receptors originate from a woman between 55 and 75 years old who had recovered from COVID-19.

The chain links TRBV5-6 to TRBJ1-6; 8 bases are shared with TRBD1. CDR3 length equals 17 residues. The germline V gene encodes CDR1 SGHDT and CDR2 YYEEEE. J was trimmed by 5 bases and V by 7 bases; bases with no gene match: 14. CDR3 residues: CASGTWLADRDNSPLHF. The CDR3, as DNA: TGTGCCAGCGGGACTTGGCTGGCGGACAGGGATAATTCACCCCTCCACTTT.

The rearrangement joins TRBV12-3 or TRBV12-4 to TRBJ2-3; no clear D gene. Trimming removed 6 bases at V and 1 base at J, with 8 bases between. The CDR3 contains 13 residues. CDR3 DNA: TGTGCCAGCAGCTCCCCAGGCACAGATACGCAGTATTTT. This translates into CASSSPGTDTQYF.

The chain uses TRBV6-1 and TRBJ1-5, with D maybe TRBD1 (5 bases). Per germline, CDR1 MNHNS and CDR2 SASEGT. Between the trimmed V and J ends, which lost 5 bases and 4 bases, there was a span of 12 bases. This CDR3 spans 14 amino acids. In DNA, the CDR3 is TGTGCCAGCAGTACAACAGGTTCTAATCAGCCCCAGCATTTT. It encodes CASSTTGSNQPQHF.

The chain links TRBV27 to TRBJ1-1; 7 positions match TRBD1. The CDR3 is 14 amino acids. V was clipped by 7 bases and J by 4 bases; unmatched bases: 9. CDR1 and CDR2 from the germline V gene are MNHEY and SMNVEV (reference sequence). The CDR3 sequence is CASTSRQGATEAFF. DNA for the CDR3: TGTGCCAGCACTAGCCGACAGGGAGCCACTGAAGCTTTCTTT.

The chain couples TRBV14 to TRBJ2-3, with a possible D match to TRBD2 (5 bases). The CDR3 extends over 15 amino acids. Germline values: CDR1 SGHDN, CDR2 FVKESK. V gave up 4 bases and J gave up 2 bases, with 13 bases separating them. In DNA form, the CDR3 reads TGTGCCAGCAGCCCTGGGAGCATACCCACAGATACGCAGTATTTT. Translation: CASSPGSIPTDTQYF.

The rearrangement links TRBV24-1 to TRBJ2-3; TRBD2 aligns across 10 bases. Germline loops: CDR1 KGHDR, CDR2 SFDVKD. CDR3 length: 16 residues. J was trimmed by 5 bases and V by 2 bases; bases with no gene match: 6. CDR3 sequence (DNA): TGTGCCACCAGTGATTGGGCTAGCGGGGGCAGAGATACGCAGTATTTT. Translated: CATSDWASGGRDTQYF.

The V gene is TRBV29-1, the J gene TRBJ2-2, with TRBD2 matching 7 bases. The CDR3 is made up of 14 amino acids. V shed 3 bases and J 7 bases; nucleotides not matched to a gene: 8. Germline V gene lookup returns CDR1 SQVTM and CDR2 ANQGSEA. CDR3 bases: TGCAGCGTTGACGAACGGAGCGGGGACGGGGAGCTGTTTTTT. Its translation: CSVDERSGDGELFF.

The chain uses TRBV15 and TRBJ2-7; TRBD1 matches 9 bases. Germline-derived CDR1 and CDR2 are LNHNV and YYDKDF (reference sequence). This CDR3 spans 14 amino acids. After removal of 5 bases from V and 4 bases from J, the junction contained 6 bases not matched to a gene. The CDR3 is CATSPTGGVYEQYF. CDR3 in DNA: TGTGCCACCAGCCCGACAGGGGGGGTTTACGAGCAGTACTTC.

Only one count was recorded for this clone. Other nucleotide sequences in the sample specify the same CDR3. V is TRBV3-1 (or the pseudogene TRBV3-2) and J is TRBJ1-2; 9 bases align to TRBD1. CDR1 is LGHDT, CDR2 YNNKEL, per germline (reference sequence). The V segment lost 1 base and the J segment 8 bases; nucleotides outside the gene matches: 2. The CDR3 is 13 amino acids. CDR3 nucleotide sequence: TGTGCCAGCAGCCAAGGGACAGGGGAAGGCTACACCTTC. Protein sequence: CASSQGTGEGYTF.

This chain connects TRBV5-8 to TRBJ2-5; 9 nucleotides match TRBD1. This CDR3 is built from 15 residues. Trimming took 2 bases from V and 5 from J; bases not matched to a gene: 7. Germline CDR1 and CDR2: SGHTS and YDEGEE. CDR3 sequence (DNA): TGTGCCAGCAGCTTCCGGACAGGGGTCTTGGAGACCCAGTACTTC. Protein: CASSFRTGVLETQYF.

This clone was picked up a small number of times. The chain's CDR3 is CASAYWQGAEKLFF. DNA of the CDR3: TGTGCCAGTGCCTATTGGCAGGGGGCTGAAAAACTGTTTTTT. V and J are TRBV19 and TRBJ1-4, with 8 bases that match TRBD1. Germline V gene data show CDR1 as LNHDA and CDR2 as SQIVND (reference sequence). The CDR3 consists of 14 residues. The V and J ends lost 8 bases and 7 bases, in that order; junction bases with no gene match: 9.

The CDR3 region is CASSVGGPSGELFF. DNA of the CDR3: TGTGCCAGCAGCGTAGGAGGGCCCAGCGGGGAGCTGTTTTTT. The J gene is TRBJ2-2, the V gene TRBV9, with a tentative D call TRBD2 (5 bases). There are 14 residues in the CDR3. The germline V gene encodes CDR1 SGDLS and CDR2 YYNGEE. The V end was cut by 0 bases, the J end by 7 bases, with 10 bases between.

The CDR3 loop is CASSSRVLGPMGEQYV. The DNA for the CDR3 is TGTGCCAGCAGCTCCAGGGTCCTGGGTCCAATGGGGGAGCAGTACGTC. J is TRBJ2-7 and V is TRBV5-8, with a weak D call TRBD1 (5 bases). CDR3 length: 16 amino acids. Germline values: CDR1 SGHTS, CDR2 YDEGEE. Trimming pared 3 bases from V and 7 bases from J, leaving 23 bases between.

This chain links TRBV5-5 with TRBJ2-5, with 10 bases matching TRBD1. After removal of 3 bases from V and 0 bases from J, the junction contained 11 bases not matched to a gene. The CDR3 consists of 18 residues. CDR1 is SGHKS and CDR2 is YYEKEE in the germline V gene (reference sequence). The CDR3: CASSSRDRGVGYQETQYF. As DNA, the CDR3 is TGTGCCAGCAGCTCCCGGGACAGGGGAGTGGGATACCAAGAGACCCAGTACTTC. The complete variable domain, with remaining parts taken from reference TRBV5-5 and TRBJ2-5, reads DAGVTQSPTHLIKTRGQQVTLRCSPISGHKSVSWYQQVLGQGPQFIFQYYEKEERGRGNFPDRFSARQFPNYSSELNVNALLLGDSALYLCASSSRDRGVGYQETQYFGPGTRLLVL.

J is TRBJ2-5 and V is TRBV14; 10 bases map to TRBD1. The trim removed 3 bases at V and 2 bases at J, leaving 3 bases unmatched. The CDR3 spans 15 residues. Germline V gene data show CDR1 as SGHDN and CDR2 as FVKESK. The DNA of the CDR3 is TGTGCCAGCAGCCAGGGGACAGGGGCGCAAGAGACCCAGTACTTC. This translates into CASSQGTGAQETQYF.

The rearrangement uses TRBV15 and TRBJ1-5; 9 bases match TRBD1. CDR1 and CDR2 from the germline V gene are LNHNV and YYDKDF (reference sequence). The CDR3 is made up of 16 amino acids. The junction had 2 bases not matched to a gene; V was cut back by 1 base and J by 1 base. The CDR3 nucleotides read TGTGCCACCAGCAGAGTAGGACAGGGGAGCAATCAGCCCCAGCATTTT. Translated: CATSRVGQGSNQPQHF.

This clone has just one count. The chain uses TRBV5-1 and TRBJ2-3, with D tentatively TRBD1 (6 bases). The V gene lost 0 bases and the J gene lost 3 bases, with 11 bases spanning the gap. There are 15 residues in the CDR3. Per the germline V gene, CDR1 is SGHRS and CDR2 is YFSETQ. The CDR3 protein is CASSLGGRGTDTQYF. The CDR3 region has the DNA TGCGCCAGCAGCTTGGGAGGCAGGGGAACAGATACGCAGTATTTT.

V is TRBV5-1 and J is TRBJ2-1; 9 bases align to TRBD1. Germline lookup yields CDR1 SGHRS and CDR2 YFSETQ. The V gene end was trimmed by 3 bases and the J gene end by 8 bases; junction bases not matched to a gene: 6. The CDR3 is made up of 14 amino acids. In DNA form, the CDR3 reads TGCGCCAGCAGCTCGGGACAGGGTATAGATGAGCAGTTCTTC. This sequence encodes CASSSGQGIDEQFF.

This CDR3 reads CASSPPNRGNYGYTF. The CDR3 region has the DNA TGTGCCAGCTCACCACCGAACAGGGGGAACTATGGCTACACCTTC. V is TRBV18 and J is TRBJ1-2, with 8 bases matching TRBD1. Germline V gene lookup returns CDR1 KGHSH and CDR2 LQKENI. The CDR3 length is 15 residues. V lost 0 bases and J lost 2; bases outside the gene matches: 2.

The V and J genes are TRBV18 and TRBJ2-7; 8 bases are a match to TRBD1. CDR1 and CDR2 from the germline V gene are KGHSH and LQKENI. The CDR3 is made up of 15 amino acids. V shed 6 bases and J 2 bases; nucleotides not matched to a gene: 9. The CDR3 loop reads CASSQGADPTYEQYF. CDR3 bases: TGTGCCAGCTCGCAGGGGGCAGACCCTACCTACGAGCAGTACTTC.

The chain joins TRBV2 to TRBJ1-1; TRBD1 matches at 8 bases. The CDR3 is 14 amino acids. In germline, CDR1 is SNHLY, CDR2 FYNNEI. Germline trimming cut 8 bases from V and 4 bases from J; bases unmatched to any gene: 9. CDR3 protein: CASRRTGQSTEAFF. Here the CDR3 DNA reads TGTGCCAGCCGGCGGACAGGGCAGAGCACTGAAGCTTTCTTT.

The J gene is TRBJ1-5, the V gene TRBV25-1; no clear D gene. V was trimmed by 3 bases and J by 4 bases, leaving 13 bases between them. Germline loops: CDR1 MGHDK, CDR2 SYGVNS. CDR3 length: 15 amino acids. The CDR3, as DNA: TGTGCCAGCAGTGACTCCGGACGGGAAAATCAGCCCCAGCATTTT. Translated: CASSDSGRENQPQHF.

The chain is built from TRBV19 and TRBJ2-3; 12 nucleotides line up with TRBD2. The CDR3 is 19 amino acids. Trimming removed 7 bases from V and 0 bases from J; junction bases left unmatched: 14. Germline-derived CDR1 and CDR2 are LNHDA and SQIVND (reference sequence). The CDR3 protein is CASTPKVLAGGRSTDTQYF. The CDR3 DNA reads TGTGCCAGTACCCCAAAGGTACTAGCGGGGGGACGTAGCACAGATACGCAGTATTTT.

This chain joins TRBV10-3 and TRBJ2-2, with D unclear. Trimming took off 10 bases at V and 6 bases at J, with 9 bases between the two ends. The CDR3 runs 11 residues. From germline, CDR1 is ENHRY and CDR2 SYGVKD. The CDR3 DNA sequence: TGTGCCACCTCACCGGCCGGGGAGCTGTTTTTT. It specifies CATSPAGELFF.